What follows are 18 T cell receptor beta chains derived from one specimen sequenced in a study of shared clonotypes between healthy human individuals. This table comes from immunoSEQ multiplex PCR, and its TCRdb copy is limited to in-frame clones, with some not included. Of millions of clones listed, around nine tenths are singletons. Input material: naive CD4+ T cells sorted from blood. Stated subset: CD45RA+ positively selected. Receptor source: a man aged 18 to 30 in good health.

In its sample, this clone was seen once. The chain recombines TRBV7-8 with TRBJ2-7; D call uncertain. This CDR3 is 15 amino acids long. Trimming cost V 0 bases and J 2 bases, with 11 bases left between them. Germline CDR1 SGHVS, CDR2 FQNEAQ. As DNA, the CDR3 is TGTGCCAGCAGCTTAGCGTACAGTTACCCCTACGAGCAGTACTTC. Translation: CASSLAYSYPYEQYF.

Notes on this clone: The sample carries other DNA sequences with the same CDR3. The CDR3 region is CASSLTGLDNQPQHF. Here the CDR3 DNA reads TGCGCCAGCAGCTTGACCGGTTTAGACAATCAGCCCCAGCATTTT. This chain joins TRBV5-1 and TRBJ1-5; D is unclear. The CDR3 is 15 residues long. The germline gives CDR1 SGHRS, CDR2 YFSETQ. Trimming stripped 1 base from V and 3 bases from J, with 11 bases between. Supplemented by reference TRBV5-1 and TRBJ1-5, the full variable domain reads KAGVTQTPRYLIKTRGQQVTLSCSPISGHRSVSWYQQTPGQGLQFLFEYFSETQRNKGNFPGRFSGRQFSNSRSEMNVSTLELGDSALYLCASSLTGLDNQPQHFGDGTRLSIL.

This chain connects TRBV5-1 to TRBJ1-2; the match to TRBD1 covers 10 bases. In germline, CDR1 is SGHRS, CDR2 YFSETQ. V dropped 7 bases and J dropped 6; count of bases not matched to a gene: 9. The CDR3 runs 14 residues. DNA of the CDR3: TGCGCCAGCGGGACAGGGGCACTGGGCCATGGCTACACCTTC. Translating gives CASGTGALGHGYTF.

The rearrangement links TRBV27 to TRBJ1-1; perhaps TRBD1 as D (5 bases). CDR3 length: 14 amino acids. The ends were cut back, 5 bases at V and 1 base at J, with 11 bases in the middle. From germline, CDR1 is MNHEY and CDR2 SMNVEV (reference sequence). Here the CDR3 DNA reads TGTGCCAGCAGTCCGGGGGGAGGGAACACTGAAGCTTTCTTT. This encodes CASSPGGGNTEAFF.

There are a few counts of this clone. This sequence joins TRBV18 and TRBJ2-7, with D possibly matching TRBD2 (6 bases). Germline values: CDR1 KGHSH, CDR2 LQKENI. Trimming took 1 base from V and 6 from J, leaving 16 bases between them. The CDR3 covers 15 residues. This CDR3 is CASSPLAGGQGEQYF. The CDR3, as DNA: TGTGCCAGCTCACCACTAGCCGGAGGGCAGGGCGAGCAGTACTTC.

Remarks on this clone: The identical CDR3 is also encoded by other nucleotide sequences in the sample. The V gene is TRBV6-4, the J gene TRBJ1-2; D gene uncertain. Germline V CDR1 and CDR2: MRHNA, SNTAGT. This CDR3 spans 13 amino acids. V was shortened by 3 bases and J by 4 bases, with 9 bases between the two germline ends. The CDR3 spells CASSEPGGYGYTF. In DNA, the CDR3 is TGTGCCAGCAGTGAGCCAGGAGGCTATGGCTACACCTTC.

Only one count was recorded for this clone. CDR3 residues: CASSTDRANTEAFF. CDR3 DNA: TGTGCCAGCAGCACGGACAGGGCTAACACTGAAGCTTTCTTT. V gene TRBV9 combines with J gene TRBJ1-1; 8 bases line up with TRBD1. The germline V gene has CDR1 SGDLS and CDR2 YYNGEE. V was pared by 4 bases and J by 2 bases, with 4 bases of the junction left unmatched. This CDR3 has 14 residues.

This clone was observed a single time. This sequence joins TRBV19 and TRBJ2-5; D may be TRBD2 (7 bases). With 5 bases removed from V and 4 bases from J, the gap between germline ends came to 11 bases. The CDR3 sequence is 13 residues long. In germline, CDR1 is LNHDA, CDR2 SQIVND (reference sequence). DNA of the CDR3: TGTGCCAGTAGTGGTGGGGGGGCAGAGACCCAGTACTTC. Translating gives CASSGGGAETQYF.

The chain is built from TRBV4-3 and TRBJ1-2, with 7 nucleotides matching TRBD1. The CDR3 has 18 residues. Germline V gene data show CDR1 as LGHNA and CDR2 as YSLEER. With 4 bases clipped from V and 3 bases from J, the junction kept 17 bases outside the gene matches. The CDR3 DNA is TGCGCCAGCAGCCTGAGCCTTCCGGGACAGACATCTTACTATGGCTACACCTTC. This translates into CASSLSLPGQTSYYGYTF.

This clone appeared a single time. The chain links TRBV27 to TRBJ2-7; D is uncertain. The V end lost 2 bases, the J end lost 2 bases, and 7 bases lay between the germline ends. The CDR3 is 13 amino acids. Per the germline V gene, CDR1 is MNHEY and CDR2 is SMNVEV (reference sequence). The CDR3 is CASSLGPPYEQYF. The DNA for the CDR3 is TGTGCCAGCAGTTTAGGGCCCCCCTACGAGCAGTACTTC.

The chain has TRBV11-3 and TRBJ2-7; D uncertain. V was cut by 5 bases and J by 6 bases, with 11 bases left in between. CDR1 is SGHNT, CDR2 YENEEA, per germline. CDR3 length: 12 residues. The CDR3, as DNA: TGTGCCAGCAGCCAATCTGGGGTCGAGCAGTACTTC. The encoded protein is CASSQSGVEQYF.

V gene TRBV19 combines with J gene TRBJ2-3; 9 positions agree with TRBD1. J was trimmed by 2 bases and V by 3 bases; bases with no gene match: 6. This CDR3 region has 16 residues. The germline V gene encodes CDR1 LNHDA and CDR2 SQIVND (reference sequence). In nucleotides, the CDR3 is TGTGCCAGTAGTATTAACAGGGGGCGCGTCACAGATACGCAGTATTTT. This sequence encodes CASSINRGRVTDTQYF.

The CDR3: CSADGSGEQFF. The CDR3 region has the DNA TGCAGTGCTGATGGGTCGGGTGAGCAGTTCTTC. The chain couples TRBV20-1 to TRBJ2-1; D ambiguous. Per germline, CDR1 DFQATT and CDR2 SNEGSKA (reference sequence). V was trimmed by 5 bases and J by 9 bases, leaving 11 bases between them. The CDR3 is 11 residues long.

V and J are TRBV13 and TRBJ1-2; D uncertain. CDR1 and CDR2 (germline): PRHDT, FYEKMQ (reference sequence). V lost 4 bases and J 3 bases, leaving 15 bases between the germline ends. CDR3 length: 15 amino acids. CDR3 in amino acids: CASSSRDAGYYGYTF. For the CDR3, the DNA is TGTGCCAGCAGCTCCCGCGACGCCGGATACTATGGCTACACCTTC.

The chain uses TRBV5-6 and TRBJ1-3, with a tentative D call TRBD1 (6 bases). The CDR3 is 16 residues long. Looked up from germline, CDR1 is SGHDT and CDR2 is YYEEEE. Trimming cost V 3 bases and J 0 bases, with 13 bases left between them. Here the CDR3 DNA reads TGTGCCAGCAGCTCCCCTACAGGGACCTCTGGAAACACCATATATTTT. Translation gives CASSSPTGTSGNTIYF.

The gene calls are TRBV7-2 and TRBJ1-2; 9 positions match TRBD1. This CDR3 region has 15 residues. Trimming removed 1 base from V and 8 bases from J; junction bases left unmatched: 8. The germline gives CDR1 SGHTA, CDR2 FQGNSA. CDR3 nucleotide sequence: TGTGCCAGCAGCTTAGGCGTCCAACAGGGGGCGGGCTACACCTTC. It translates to CASSLGVQQGAGYTF.

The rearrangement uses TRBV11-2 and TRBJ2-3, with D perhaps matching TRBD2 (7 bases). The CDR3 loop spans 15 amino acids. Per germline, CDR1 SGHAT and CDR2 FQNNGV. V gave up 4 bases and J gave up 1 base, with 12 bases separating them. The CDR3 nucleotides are TGTGCCAGCAGCTCACCCGGGGGGCGCACAGATACGCAGTATTTT. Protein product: CASSSPGGRTDTQYF.

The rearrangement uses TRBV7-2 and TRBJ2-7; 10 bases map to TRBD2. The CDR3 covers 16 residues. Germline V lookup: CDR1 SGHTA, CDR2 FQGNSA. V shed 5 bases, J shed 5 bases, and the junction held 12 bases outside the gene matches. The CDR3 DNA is TGTGCCAGCAGCCAGGCTAGCGGGAGCCTCACCCACGAGCAGTACTTC. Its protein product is CASSQASGSLTHEQYF.